This T cell receptor beta chain is from a study of T-cell reconstitution after alpha-beta-depleted transplantation in children. TCRbeta library construction was performed incorporating unique molecular identifiers. One entry per CDR3 protein results from TCRdb running MiXCR on the PCR reads. The table has 400,000 to 500,000 distinct CDR3 sequences, roughly 10% seen once; the top ten hold roughly 5%. Germline loops: CDR1 SQVTM, CDR2 ANQGSEA. After removal of 6 bases from V and 2 bases from J, the junction contained 8 bases not matched to a gene. CDR3 length: 14 residues. The sequenced sample was PBMCs from the stem cell graft donor, obtained from the stem cell graft. J is TRBJ2-7 and V is TRBV29-1; 9 nucleotides agree with TRBD1. The source is a human donor who donated a stem cell graft to a child with acute myeloid leukemia. The CDR3 nucleotides read TGCAGCGTCACCGAGTGGACAGGGGCCTACGAGCAGTACTTC. The encoded protein is CSVTEWTGAYEQYF.